This T cell receptor beta chain was captured in a study of T cell repertoires in cytomegalovirus infection. Study-wide background: Researchers turned to recently identified HLA-C-restricted CMV epitopes as well as well-studied HLA-B-restricted ones. Public TCR beta signatures marked donors with CMV infection and the matching HLA.

Study-level points and caveats: HLA-C-restricted TCR beta clonotypes specific for CMV led the ex vivo response.

From the reads, TCRdb called clonotypes with MiXCR, one entry per CDR3 protein. Counted here are about 830,000 distinct CDR3 sequences, less than 35% occurring once; the ten biggest clones make up roughly 12%. V lost 6 bases, J lost 3 bases, and 9 bases lay in between. The CDR3 runs to 12 residues. Ten or more counts support this clonotype. Its antigen is undetermined. The genes are TRBV12-3 or TRBV12-4 and TRBJ2-7; possibly TRBD1 for D (6 bases). This clonotype originated in a human donor in good health (CMV status not recorded). Some clones in this sample may be carry-over from other donors' samples. Sequencing was performed on cultured CD8+ T cells from PBMCs, taken from culture after CMV antigen stimulation. The CDR3 nucleotides are TGTGCCAGCAGCGGACAGAGCTACGAGCAGTACTTC. Residues: CASSGQSYEQYF.